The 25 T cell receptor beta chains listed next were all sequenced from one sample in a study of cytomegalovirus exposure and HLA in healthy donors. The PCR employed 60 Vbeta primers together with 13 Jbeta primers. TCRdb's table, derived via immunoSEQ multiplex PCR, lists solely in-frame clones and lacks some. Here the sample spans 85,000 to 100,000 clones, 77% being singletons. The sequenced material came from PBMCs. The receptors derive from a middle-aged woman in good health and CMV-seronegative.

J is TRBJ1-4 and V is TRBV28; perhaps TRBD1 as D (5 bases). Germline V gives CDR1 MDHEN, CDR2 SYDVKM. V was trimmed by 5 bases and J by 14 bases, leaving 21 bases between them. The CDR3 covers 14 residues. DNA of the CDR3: TGTGCCAGCAGTCCCTATGGAAGGGGAATGTCGCTGTTTTTT. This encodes CASSPYGRGMSLFF. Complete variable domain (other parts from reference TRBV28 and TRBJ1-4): DVKVTQSSRYLVKRTGEKVFLECVQDMDHENMFWYRQDPGLGLRLIYFSYDVKMKEKGDIPEGYSVSREKKERFSLILESASTNQTSMYLCASSPYGRGMSLFFGSGTQLSVL.

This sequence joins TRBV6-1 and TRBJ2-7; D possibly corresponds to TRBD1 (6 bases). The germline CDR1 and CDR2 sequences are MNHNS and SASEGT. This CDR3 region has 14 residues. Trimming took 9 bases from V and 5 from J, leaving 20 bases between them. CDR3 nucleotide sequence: TGTGCCAGAGGGAACGACAGGCAATGGGACGAGCAGTACTTC. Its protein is CARGNDRQWDEQYF.

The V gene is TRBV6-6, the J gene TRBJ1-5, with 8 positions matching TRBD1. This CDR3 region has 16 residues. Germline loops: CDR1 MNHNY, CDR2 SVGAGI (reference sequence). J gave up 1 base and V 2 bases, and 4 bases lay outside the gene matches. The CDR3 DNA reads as TGTGCCAGCAGTTACCAGGGGGCTGCGAGCAATCAGCCCCAGCATTTT. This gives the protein CASSYQGAASNQPQHF.

Here the CDR3 DNA reads TGTGCCAGCAGCTGGGACAGGGGGCTCATCTCCTACTACTACGAGCAGTACTTC. This gives the protein CASSWDRGLISYYYEQYF. This rearrangement joins TRBV5-6 to TRBJ2-7, with 12 nucleotides matching TRBD1. The CDR3 has 18 amino acids. Germline lookup yields CDR1 SGHDT and CDR2 YYEEEE. The J segment lost 3 bases and the V segment lost 3 bases, leaving 13 bases of the junction unmatched. Filled out from reference TRBV5-6 and TRBJ2-7, the complete variable domain reads DAGVTQSPTHLIKTRGQQVTLRCSPKSGHDTVSWYQQALGQGPQFIFQYYEEEERQRGNFPDRFSGHQFPNYSSELNVNALLLGDSALYLCASSWDRGLISYYYEQYFGPGTRLTVT.

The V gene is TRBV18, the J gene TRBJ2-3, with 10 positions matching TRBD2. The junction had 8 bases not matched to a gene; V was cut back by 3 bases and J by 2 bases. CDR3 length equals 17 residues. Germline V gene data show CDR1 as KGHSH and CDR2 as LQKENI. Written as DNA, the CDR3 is TGTGCCAGCTCACCCCTGAGGACTAGCGGAACCACAGATACGCAGTATTTT. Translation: CASSPLRTSGTTDTQYF.

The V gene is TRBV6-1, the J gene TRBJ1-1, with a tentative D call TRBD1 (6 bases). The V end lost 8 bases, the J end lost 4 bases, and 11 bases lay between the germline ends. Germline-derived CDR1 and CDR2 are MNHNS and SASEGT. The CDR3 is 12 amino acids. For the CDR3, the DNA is TGTGCCAGCGCGTTACAGGGCACTGAAGCTTTCTTT. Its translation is CASALQGTEAFF.

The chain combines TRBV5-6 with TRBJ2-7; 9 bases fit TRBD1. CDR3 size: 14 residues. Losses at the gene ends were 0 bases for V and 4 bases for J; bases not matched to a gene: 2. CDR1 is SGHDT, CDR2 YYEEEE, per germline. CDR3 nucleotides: TGTGCCAGCAGCTTGGACAGGGGGCTATACGAGCAGTACTTC. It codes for CASSLDRGLYEQYF.

The CDR3 nucleotides read TGCGCCAGCAGCCAAGGGCCGGGTTATTACAATGAGCAGTTCTTC. Its translation is CASSQGPGYYNEQFF. The rearrangement links TRBV4-1 to TRBJ2-1; D is uncertain. The CDR3 consists of 15 residues. CDR1 and CDR2 (germline): MGHRA, YSYEKL. Trimming cost V 1 base and J 4 bases, with 11 bases left between them.

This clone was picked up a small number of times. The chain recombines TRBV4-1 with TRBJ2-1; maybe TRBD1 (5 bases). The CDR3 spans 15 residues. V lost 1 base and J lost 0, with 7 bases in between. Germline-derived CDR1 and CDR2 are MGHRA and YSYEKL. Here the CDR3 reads CASSQATGSYNEQFF. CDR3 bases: TGCGCCAGCAGCCAAGCTACAGGCTCCTACAATGAGCAGTTCTTC.

CDR3 region: CASSLAGTNYEQYF. Written as DNA, the CDR3 is TGTGCCAGCAGCTTGGCCGGGACTAACTACGAGCAGTACTTC. This chain connects TRBV5-4 to TRBJ2-7, with 7 bases aligning to TRBD2. V was pared by 0 bases and J by 3 bases, with 3 bases of the junction left unmatched. CDR1 is SGHNT, CDR2 YYREEE, per germline (reference sequence). CDR3 length: 14 residues.

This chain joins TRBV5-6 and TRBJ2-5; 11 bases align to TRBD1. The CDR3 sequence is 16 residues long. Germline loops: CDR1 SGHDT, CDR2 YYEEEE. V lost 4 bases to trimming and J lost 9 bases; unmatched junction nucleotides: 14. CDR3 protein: CASSLGQGATAGSQYF. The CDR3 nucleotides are TGTGCCAGCAGCCTAGGACAGGGGGCCACAGCCGGTTCCCAGTACTTC.

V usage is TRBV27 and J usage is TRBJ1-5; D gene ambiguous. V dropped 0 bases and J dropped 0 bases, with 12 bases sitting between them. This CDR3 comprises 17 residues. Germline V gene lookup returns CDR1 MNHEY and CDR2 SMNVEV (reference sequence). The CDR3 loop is CASSLSNSPSSNQPQHF. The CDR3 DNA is TGTGCCAGCAGTTTATCGAACAGTCCGTCTAGCAATCAGCCCCAGCATTTT.

CDR3 sequence reads: CASSQRGYEQYF. The CDR3 DNA is TGTGCCAGCAGCCAACGCGGGTACGAGCAGTACTTC. The gene calls are TRBV14 and TRBJ2-7, with a weak D call TRBD2 (5 bases). Trimming removed 2 bases at V and 4 bases at J, with 6 bases between. Per germline, CDR1 SGHDN and CDR2 FVKESK. The CDR3 has 12 amino acids.

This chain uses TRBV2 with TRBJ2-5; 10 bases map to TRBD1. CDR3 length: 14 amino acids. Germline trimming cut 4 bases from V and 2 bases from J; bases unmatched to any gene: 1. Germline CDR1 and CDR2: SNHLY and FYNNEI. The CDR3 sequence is CASSGDRGQETQYF. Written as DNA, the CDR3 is TGTGCCAGCAGTGGGGACAGGGGTCAAGAGACCCAGTACTTC. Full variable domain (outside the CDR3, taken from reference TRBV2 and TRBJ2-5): EPEVTQTPSHQVTQMGQEVILRCVPISNHLYFYWYRQILGQKVEFLVSFYNNEISEKSEIFDDQFSVERPDGSNFTLKIRSTKLEDSAMYFCASSGDRGQETQYFGPGTRLLVL.

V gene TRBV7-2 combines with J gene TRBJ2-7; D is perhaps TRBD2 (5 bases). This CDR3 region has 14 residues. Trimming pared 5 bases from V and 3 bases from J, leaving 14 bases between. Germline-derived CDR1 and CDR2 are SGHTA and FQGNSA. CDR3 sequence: CASSPSPGIYEQYF. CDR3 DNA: TGTGCCAGCAGCCCCTCCCCGGGGATCTACGAGCAGTACTTC.

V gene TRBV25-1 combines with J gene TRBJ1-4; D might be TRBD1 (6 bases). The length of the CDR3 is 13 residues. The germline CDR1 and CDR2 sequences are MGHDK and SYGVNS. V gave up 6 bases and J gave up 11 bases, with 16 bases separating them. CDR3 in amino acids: CASRGLGARKLFF. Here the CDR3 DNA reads TGTGCCAGCAGAGGACTGGGGGCTCGCAAACTGTTTTTT.

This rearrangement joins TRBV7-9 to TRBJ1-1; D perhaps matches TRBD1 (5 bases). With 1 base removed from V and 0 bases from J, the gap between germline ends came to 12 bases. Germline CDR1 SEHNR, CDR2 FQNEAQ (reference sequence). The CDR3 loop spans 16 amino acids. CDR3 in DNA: TGTGCCAGCAGCTTAGGGCTCAGACAGATGAACACTGAAGCTTTCTTT. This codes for CASSLGLRQMNTEAFF.

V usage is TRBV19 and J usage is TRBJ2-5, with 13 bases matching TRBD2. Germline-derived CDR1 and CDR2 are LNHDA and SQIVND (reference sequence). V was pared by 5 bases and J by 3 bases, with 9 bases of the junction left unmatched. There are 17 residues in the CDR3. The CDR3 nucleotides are TGTGCCAGTAGTCCGCGACTAGCGGGGGGCCCTGAAGAGACCCAGTACTTC. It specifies CASSPRLAGGPEETQYF.

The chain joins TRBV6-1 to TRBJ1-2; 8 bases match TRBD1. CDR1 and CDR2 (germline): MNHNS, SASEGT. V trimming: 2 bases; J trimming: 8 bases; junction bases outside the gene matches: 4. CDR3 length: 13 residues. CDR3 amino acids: CASSEQGALGYTF. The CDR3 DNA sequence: TGTGCCAGCAGTGAACAGGGGGCCCTCGGCTACACCTTC.

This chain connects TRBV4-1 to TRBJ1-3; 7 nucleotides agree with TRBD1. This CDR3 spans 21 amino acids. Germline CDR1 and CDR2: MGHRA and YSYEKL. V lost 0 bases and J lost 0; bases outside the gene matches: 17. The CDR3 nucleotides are TGCGCCAGCAGCCAAGATCCAGGACAGGCCCGGTCCCGACGCTCTGGAAACACCATATATTTT. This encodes CASSQDPGQARSRRSGNTIYF.

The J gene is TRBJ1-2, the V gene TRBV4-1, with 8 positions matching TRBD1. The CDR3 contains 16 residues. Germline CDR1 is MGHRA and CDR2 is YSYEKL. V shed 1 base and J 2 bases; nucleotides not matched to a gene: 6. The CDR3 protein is CASSQAPGQVNYGYTF. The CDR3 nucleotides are TGCGCCAGCAGCCAAGCCCCGGGACAGGTAAACTATGGCTACACCTTC.

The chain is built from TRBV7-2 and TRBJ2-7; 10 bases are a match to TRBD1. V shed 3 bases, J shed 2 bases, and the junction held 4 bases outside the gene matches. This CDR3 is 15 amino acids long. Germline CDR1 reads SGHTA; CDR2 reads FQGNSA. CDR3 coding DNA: TGTGCCAGCAGCTTTCGACAGGGGGCCCCCTACGAGCAGTACTTC. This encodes CASSFRQGAPYEQYF.

The CDR3 DNA reads TGTGCCAGCAGGGTACATAGCAATCAGCCCCAGCATTTT. This sequence encodes CASRVHSNQPQHF. The chain combines TRBV6-1 with TRBJ1-5; no clear D. Germline V gene sequence: CDR1 MNHNS, CDR2 SASEGT. The length of the CDR3 is 13 residues. V was pared by 6 bases and J by 0 bases, with 6 bases between.

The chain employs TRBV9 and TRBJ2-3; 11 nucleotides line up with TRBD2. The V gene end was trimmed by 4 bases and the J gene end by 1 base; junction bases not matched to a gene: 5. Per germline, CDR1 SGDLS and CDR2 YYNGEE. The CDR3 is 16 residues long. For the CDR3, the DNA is TGTGCCAGCAGCCCGCCGGGACTAGCGGGCACAGATACGCAGTATTTT. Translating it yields CASSPPGLAGTDTQYF.

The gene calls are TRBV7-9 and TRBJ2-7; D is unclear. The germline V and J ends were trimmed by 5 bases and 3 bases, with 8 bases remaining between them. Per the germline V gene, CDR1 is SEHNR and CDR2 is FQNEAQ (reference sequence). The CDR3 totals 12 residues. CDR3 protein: CASSPTIYEQYF. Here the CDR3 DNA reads TGTGCCAGCAGCCCTACTATCTACGAGCAGTACTTC.